This TCR beta chain was identified in a study of cytomegalovirus exposure and HLA in healthy donors. Study-level findings and limits: For most TCR sequences rarity was the rule, although some public TCRs occurred in many donors.

As to this clone: Its target is not known.

This CDR3 contains 15 residues. The V gene's germline CDR1 is SGHRS and CDR2 YFSETQ. The V gene lost 4 bases and the J gene lost 1 base, with 13 bases spanning the gap. PCR amplification relied on 60 Vbeta primers (plus 13 Jbeta primers). The repertoire was sequenced with immunoSEQ multiplex PCR; TCRdb's copy has only in-frame clones and lacks some. The repertoire holds around 88,000 clones, around 84% seen once, with roughly 3.9% in the top ten. Source material: PBMCs. The J gene is TRBJ2-3, the V gene TRBV5-1, with D possibly matching TRBD1 (6 bases). The clonotype was recovered from a woman in her thirties or forties in good health and CMV-seropositive. CDR3 residues: CASSRRGEGTDTQYF. Written as DNA, the CDR3 is TGCGCCAGCAGCCGCAGGGGTGAGGGCACAGATACGCAGTATTTT. Full variable domain (outside the CDR3, taken from reference TRBV5-1 and TRBJ2-3): KAGVTQTPRYLIKTRGQQVTLSCSPISGHRSVSWYQQTPGQGLQFLFEYFSETQRNKGNFPGRFSGRQFSNSRSEMNVSTLELGDSALYLCASSRRGEGTDTQYFGPGTRLTVL.